This T cell receptor (beta chain) was sequenced during a study of tumor-infiltrating lymphocytes in primary liver carcinoma. About the research overall: The neoplasms were of stage T1-T3 N0M0, with dimensions of roughly 4.2 to 10 cm across. Productive TCRbeta read yields ran from roughly 3.5 to 7 million per sample and were similar between tissues.

The CDR3 sequence is 14 residues long. CDR1 WSHSY and CDR2 SAAADI come from the germline V gene. For blood RNA, unsorted whole blood served as the source, and germline DNA was extracted too. Starting from around 500 ng of total RNA, TCR beta cDNA was produced with a primer in the constant region. ARM-PCR, slightly modified, supplied the TCR beta libraries through three nested multiplex PCR rounds. Rounds one and two of PCR, each of around 11 cycles, were primed with TRBV1-TRBV30 forward primers and a C-beta reverse primer. TCRdb reprocessed the multiplex PCR reads with MiXCR, giving one entry per CDR3 protein. The sample yields approximately 310,000 distinct CDR3 sequences, over 55% seen once. The study, taken as a whole, reports: Among the pair types, tumor region pairs showed more overlap than tumor-adjacent and tumor-blood pairs. Each sample was bulk and unsorted; consequently, CD4+ and CD8+ repertoires were not compared.

In regard to this clonotype: Its specificity is not known. Lacking the conserved final phenylalanine or tryptophan, this CDR3 likely reflects a read error.

The origin of this receptor is a middle-aged man with primary liver carcinoma and hepatitis B virus infection. This chain joins TRBV10-2 and TRBJ2-5; possible D gene TRBD1, 6 bases. Sequencing used peripheral blood. The CDR3 region is CVSSGTLSQETQYI. The CDR3, as DNA: TGCGTCAGCAGTGGGACATTATCGCAAGAGACCCAGTACATC.